One and the same sample provided the 27 T cell receptor beta chains below, sequenced in a study of blood T cell repertoires in COVID-19. Here immunoSEQ multiplex PCR was the method, and the copy in TCRdb shows in-frame clones only, minus some. The sample has roughly 230,000 clones, over 75% seen once. The sequenced material came from peripheral blood. The receptors originated from a human donor in a cohort sampled during active COVID-19.

The chain couples TRBV18 to TRBJ2-6; D remains ambiguous. V lost 9 bases to trimming and J lost 0 bases, with 9 bases between them. The germline V gene has CDR1 KGHSH and CDR2 LQKENI. CDR3 size: 14 residues. This CDR3 is CASSPSSGANVLTF. The DNA for the CDR3 is TGTGCCAGTTCTCCTAGCTCTGGGGCCAACGTCCTGACTTTC. The whole variable domain, remainder taken from reference TRBV18 and TRBJ2-6, is NAGVMQNPRHLVRRRGQEARLRCSPMKGHSHVYWYRQLPEEGLKFMVYLQKENIIDESGMPKERFSAEFPKEGPSILRIQQVVRGDSAAYFCASSPSSGANVLTFGAGSRLTVL.

The chain uses TRBV6-1 and TRBJ1-2; 7 bases agree with TRBD1. CDR1 is MNHNS and CDR2 is SASEGT in the germline V gene. Trimming cost V 0 bases and J 3 bases; bases outside gene matches: 1. The CDR3 is made up of 14 amino acids. The CDR3 nucleotides are TGTGCCAGCAGTGAAGCAACAGGGGACTATGGCTACACCTTC. Its protein is CASSEATGDYGYTF.

V gene TRBV28 combines with J gene TRBJ2-7; D may be TRBD2 (6 bases). CDR3 length: 13 residues. V was shortened by 6 bases and J by 6 bases, with 15 bases between the two germline ends. In germline, CDR1 is MDHEN, CDR2 SYDVKM. This CDR3 is CASRPNGRSEQYF. The CDR3 DNA is TGTGCCAGCAGGCCGAACGGGAGATCCGAGCAGTACTTC.

The chain couples TRBV5-6 to TRBJ2-1; 9 bases match TRBD2. The CDR3 runs to 15 residues. The V segment lost 2 bases and the J segment 7 bases; nucleotides outside the gene matches: 7. CDR1 and CDR2 from the germline V gene are SGHDT and YYEEEE. The CDR3 coding sequence is TGTGCCAGCAGCTTTCTCAGCGGGGGGTGGAATGAGCAGTTCTTC. This encodes CASSFLSGGWNEQFF. Complete variable domain (other parts from reference TRBV5-6 and TRBJ2-1): DAGVTQSPTHLIKTRGQQVTLRCSPKSGHDTVSWYQQALGQGPQFIFQYYEEEERQRGNFPDRFSGHQFPNYSSELNVNALLLGDSALYLCASSFLSGGWNEQFFGPGTRLTVL.

The rearrangement joins TRBV12-3 or TRBV12-4 to TRBJ1-5, with 7 bases aligning to TRBD1. With 5 bases clipped from V and 5 bases from J, the junction kept 3 bases outside the gene matches. The CDR3 covers 13 residues. The CDR3 loop reads CASSVQGHQPQHF. The CDR3 DNA reads as TGTGCCAGCAGTGTACAGGGGCATCAGCCCCAGCATTTT.

The J gene is TRBJ2-7, the V gene TRBV4-3, with TRBD1 matching 7 bases. The germline gives CDR1 LGHNA, CDR2 YSLEER. With V trimmed by 1 base and J by 3 bases, 3 bases remained unmatched. The CDR3 loop spans 14 amino acids. The CDR3 DNA reads as TGCGCCAGCAGCCAAGCTTGGGACAGCTACGAGCAGTACTTC. It encodes CASSQAWDSYEQYF.

The rearrangement links TRBV5-1 to TRBJ1-1; D unresolved. This CDR3 has 16 amino acids. Germline V gives CDR1 SGHRS, CDR2 YFSETQ. Trimming took off 1 base at V and 4 bases at J, with 17 bases between the two ends. CDR3 bases: TGCGCCAGCAGCTTGTTTGCGGGGATATCTGGCACTGAAGCTTTCTTT. As protein: CASSLFAGISGTEAFF.

CDR3 region: CASNNRGSTEAFF. The DNA of the CDR3 is TGTGCCAGCAATAACAGGGGGAGCACTGAAGCTTTCTTT. V and J are TRBV28 and TRBJ1-1, with 8 positions matching TRBD1. CDR1 MDHEN and CDR2 SYDVKM come from the germline V gene. Unmatched junction bases numbered 5, after V lost 7 bases and J lost 4 bases. CDR3 length: 13 amino acids. Supplemented by reference TRBV28 and TRBJ1-1, the full variable domain reads DVKVTQSSRYLVKRTGEKVFLECVQDMDHENMFWYRQDPGLGLRLIYFSYDVKMKEKGDIPEGYSVSREKKERFSLILESASTNQTSMYLCASNNRGSTEAFFGQGTRLTVV.

The chain combines TRBV13 with TRBJ2-7; 10 nucleotides align to TRBD2. V lost 2 bases, J lost 4 bases, and 8 bases stayed unmatched. Germline V gene data show CDR1 as PRHDT and CDR2 as FYEKMQ (reference sequence). The CDR3 length is 16 residues. CDR3 in DNA: TGTGCCAGCAGCTTACGGCTAGCGGGGGACCTATACGAGCAGTACTTC. It translates to CASSLRLAGDLYEQYF.

The chain employs TRBV28 and TRBJ2-1; D gene unclear. Germline V gene data show CDR1 as MDHEN and CDR2 as SYDVKM. CDR3 length equals 16 residues. The ends were cut back, 7 bases at V and 1 base at J, with 17 bases in the middle. In DNA form, the CDR3 reads TGTGCCAGCAAGAAACTAACCTTTAATTCCTACAATGAGCAGTTCTTC. Residues: CASKKLTFNSYNEQFF.

The chain is built from TRBV28 and TRBJ2-7; perhaps TRBD1 as D (6 bases). V gave up 1 base and J gave up 5 bases, with 12 bases separating them. Germline V lookup: CDR1 MDHEN, CDR2 SYDVKM. The CDR3 is 14 residues long. CDR3 DNA sequence: TGTGCCAGCAGTTTATATACAGGGATGGACGAGCAGTACTTC. It codes for CASSLYTGMDEQYF.

CDR3 coding DNA: TGTGCCAGCGCGGGACAGCCTAATTCACCCCTCCACTTT. This sequence encodes CASAGQPNSPLHF. The chain couples TRBV2 to TRBJ1-6, with 7 nucleotides matching TRBD1. Germline assignment: CDR1 SNHLY and CDR2 FYNNEI. The CDR3 contains 13 residues. V gave up 8 bases and J gave up 6 bases; unmatched junction bases: 4.

In nucleotides, the CDR3 is TGTGCCAGTAGTATCGGGAGGGATCGGAATCAGCCCCAGCATTTT. It yields the protein CASSIGRDRNQPQHF. The genes are TRBV19 and TRBJ1-5, with D unclear. Trimming pared 3 bases from V and 4 bases from J, leaving 13 bases between. The CDR3 has 15 amino acids. Germline V lookup: CDR1 LNHDA, CDR2 SQIVND (reference sequence). Looking up the rest from reference TRBV19 and TRBJ1-5 gives the full variable domain: DGGITQSPKYLFRKEGQNVTLSCEQNLNHDAMYWYRQDPGQGLRLIYYSQIVNDFQKGDIAEGYSVSREKKESFPLTVTSAQKNPTAFYLCASSIGRDRNQPQHFGDGTRLSIL.

V is TRBV5-6 and J is TRBJ1-2; perhaps TRBD1 as D (5 bases). V dropped 1 base and J dropped 7 bases, with 14 bases sitting between them. This CDR3 region has 14 residues. The germline V gene has CDR1 SGHDT and CDR2 YYEEEE. The CDR3 nucleotides are TGTGCCAGCAGCTTGTCCGGGGGTGTTGGTGGCTACACCTTC. Encoded protein: CASSLSGGVGGYTF.

V gene TRBV1 combines with J gene TRBJ1-2; the table names TRBD1, a call not compared with the DNA. TRBV1 is shown as a pseudogene. The CDR3 loop spans 15 amino acids. The CDR3 sequence: CTSSQDWDRYYGYTF. CDR3 nucleotides: TGCACCAGCAGCCAAGACTGGGACAGGTACTATGGCTACACCTTC.

This clone was observed a few times. V usage is TRBV4-1 and J usage is TRBJ1-4; the D is unclear. Germline V CDR1 and CDR2: MGHRA, YSYEKL. CDR3 length: 15 amino acids. The V and J ends lost 1 base and 8 bases respectively, with 14 bases between them. DNA for the CDR3: TGCGCCAGCAGCCAAGGTCTGACACTTGGCGAAAAACTGTTTTTT. Its protein product is CASSQGLTLGEKLFF.

This chain uses TRBV12-3 or TRBV12-4 with TRBJ2-7; D may be TRBD2 (6 bases). This CDR3 spans 13 amino acids. V shed 8 bases and J shed 1 base, with 12 bases lying between them. CDR3: CASSPEGSYEQYF. CDR3 DNA sequence: TGTGCCAGCTCCCCGGAGGGGTCCTACGAGCAGTACTTC.

The V call is TRBV6-5, the J call TRBJ1-2; D is ambiguous. V shed 2 bases and J shed 4 bases, with 8 bases lying between them. The CDR3 is made up of 13 amino acids. Germline-derived CDR1 and CDR2 are MNHEY and SVGAGI. DNA of the CDR3: TGTGCCAGCAGTTACGAAGCAGGCTATGGCTACACCTTC. Translating it yields CASSYEAGYGYTF.

The V call is TRBV3-1 (or the pseudogene TRBV3-2), the J call TRBJ1-5, with 8 bases lining up with TRBD1. CDR1 and CDR2 (germline): LGHDT, YNNKEL (reference sequence). Germline trimming cut 1 base from V and 7 bases from J; bases unmatched to any gene: 3. The CDR3 extends over 14 amino acids. The chain's CDR3 is CASSQGTGWQPQHF. CDR3 nucleotides: TGTGCCAGCAGCCAAGGGACAGGGTGGCAGCCCCAGCATTTT.

The gene calls are TRBV7-2 and TRBJ1-1; 12 bases agree with TRBD1. The CDR3 extends over 16 amino acids. The J segment lost 6 bases and the V segment lost 0 bases, leaving 5 bases of the junction unmatched. Germline CDR1 and CDR2: SGHTA and FQGNSA. CDR3 DNA: TGTGCCAGCAGCTTAGCGGGACAGGGGGCGAGGGCTGAAGCTTTCTTT. Residues: CASSLAGQGARAEAFF. The full variable domain, with the rest looked up from reference TRBV7-2 and TRBJ1-1, is GAGVSQSPSNKVTEKGKDVELRCDPISGHTALYWYRQSLGQGLEFLIYFQGNSAPDKSGLPSDRFSAERTGGSVSTLTIQRTQQEDSAVYLCASSLAGQGARAEAFFGQGTRLTVV.

The chain combines TRBV19 with TRBJ2-1, with a weak D call TRBD1 (5 bases). V was trimmed by 3 bases and J by 2 bases, leaving 8 bases between them. CDR1 LNHDA and CDR2 SQIVND come from the germline V gene (reference sequence). The CDR3 covers 14 residues. The CDR3 is CASSIGRAYNEQFF. The CDR3 DNA is TGTGCCAGTAGTATTGGCAGGGCCTACAATGAGCAGTTCTTC.

The CDR3 spells CASSLFWGGSYEQYF. DNA of the CDR3: TGTGCCAGCAGCTTATTTTGGGGGGGGTCCTACGAGCAGTACTTC. This chain joins TRBV7-2 and TRBJ2-7; 7 positions agree with TRBD2. Germline assignment: CDR1 SGHTA and CDR2 FQGNSA. This CDR3 spans 15 amino acids. The V segment lost 2 bases and the J segment 1 base; nucleotides outside the gene matches: 5.

The V call is TRBV14, the J call TRBJ1-2, with TRBD1 identical over 8 bases. The CDR3 has 16 residues. Looked up from germline, CDR1 is SGHDN and CDR2 is FVKESK. Germline trimming cut 4 bases from V and 4 bases from J; bases unmatched to any gene: 11. CDR3 nucleotides: TGTGCCAGCAGCCTATTTGGACAGGGAGGTAGCTATGGCTACACCTTC. Translated, it gives CASSLFGQGGSYGYTF.

This chain joins TRBV5-6 and TRBJ2-7; weak D call: TRBD2 (5 bases). From germline, CDR1 is SGHDT and CDR2 YYEEEE. Trimming left V 0 bases short and J 3 bases short, with 7 bases between. This CDR3 has 13 residues. CDR3: CASSLGGLYEQYF. The CDR3 nucleotides read TGTGCCAGCAGCTTGGGAGGGCTCTACGAGCAGTACTTC.

This clone appeared a few times. The genes are TRBV18 and TRBJ1-3, with D unresolved. There are 15 residues in the CDR3. Germline V CDR1 and CDR2: KGHSH, LQKENI. Trimming cost V 4 bases and J 0 bases, with 10 bases left between them. The CDR3 nucleotides are TGTGCCAGCTCACAGGAGTTGTTCTCTGGAAACACCATATATTTT. It is translated as CASSQELFSGNTIYF.

V is TRBV7-9 and J is TRBJ1-2; TRBD1 is a possible D gene (6 bases). Germline V gene data show CDR1 as SEHNR and CDR2 as FQNEAQ (reference sequence). V was trimmed by 8 bases and J by 6 bases, leaving 13 bases between them. The CDR3 sequence is 12 residues long. The CDR3 DNA reads TGTGCCAGCGTCCGGGGGGGCCATGGCTACACCTTC. Protein: CASVRGGHGYTF. Supplemented by reference TRBV7-9 and TRBJ1-2, the full variable domain reads DTGVSQNPRHKITKRGQNVTFRCDPISEHNRLYWYRQTLGQGPEFLTYFQNEAQLEKSRLLSDRFSAERPKGSFSTLEIQRTEQGDSAMYLCASVRGGHGYTFGSGTRLTVV.

This clone was seen once. The chain uses TRBV10-3 and TRBJ2-7; maybe TRBD2 (6 bases). Germline lookup yields CDR1 ENHRY and CDR2 SYGVKD. The CDR3 is 15 amino acids. Trimming took off 0 bases at V and 4 bases at J, with 13 bases between the two ends. In DNA, the CDR3 is TGTGCCATCAGTGAGTCGAATAGCGGAAGTTACGAGCAGTACTTC. Amino acid sequence: CAISESNSGSYEQYF.